The 14 T cell receptor beta chains presented below share a single source sample, sequenced in a study of blood T cell repertoires in COVID-19. The data were produced by immunoSEQ multiplex PCR, yet TCRdb's version contains in-frame clones alone and is incomplete. Of some 300,000 clones listed, 88% are singletons. Sequencing used PBMCs or T cells enriched from blood (not recorded which). The origin of the receptors is an older woman in a cohort exposed to, infected with or recovered from COVID-19 (not recorded which).

This clone has more than one count but fewer than ten. This chain joins TRBV9 and TRBJ2-5, with 11 bases matching TRBD2. This CDR3 has 16 residues. Per the germline V gene, CDR1 is SGDLS and CDR2 is YYNGEE. V gave up 0 bases and J gave up 3 bases; unmatched junction bases: 4. CDR3 loop: CASSVGSGRAEETQYF. CDR3 DNA sequence: TGTGCCAGCAGCGTAGGTAGCGGGAGGGCGGAAGAGACCCAGTACTTC.

The DNA of the CDR3 is TGTGCCAGCAGTGAACGTCTGCCTGGGACAGGGCGACCCGGAGCCCACGAGCAGTACTTC. This translates into CASSERLPGTGRPGAHEQYF. The chain recombines TRBV6-1 with TRBJ2-7, with 9 bases that match TRBD1. Unmatched junction bases numbered 22, after V lost 2 bases and J lost 5 bases. CDR3 length equals 20 residues. Germline V lookup: CDR1 MNHNS, CDR2 SASEGT.

V gene TRBV15 combines with J gene TRBJ1-3, with D tentatively TRBD1 (5 bases). Trimming pared 0 bases from V and 4 bases from J, leaving 16 bases between. CDR1 and CDR2 from the germline V gene are LNHNV and YYDKDF (reference sequence). This CDR3 region has 17 residues. The CDR3 bases are TGTGCCACCAGCAGAGAGAGCCAGGGTGGACCCGGAAACACCATATATTTT. Its protein is CATSRESQGGPGNTIYF.

The V gene is TRBV5-1, the J gene TRBJ2-7, with 11 bases identical to TRBD2. Germline lookup yields CDR1 SGHRS and CDR2 YFSETQ. V dropped 4 bases and J dropped 3; count of bases not matched to a gene: 3. The CDR3 extends over 14 amino acids. This chain's CDR3 is CASSVTSGIYEQYF. The CDR3 nucleotides are TGCGCCAGCAGCGTGACTAGCGGGATCTACGAGCAGTACTTC.

The chain uses TRBV15 and TRBJ2-7; 15 positions match TRBD2. The germline V gene has CDR1 LNHNV and CDR2 YYDKDF (reference sequence). Losses at the gene ends were 3 bases for V and 1 base for J; bases not matched to a gene: 7. The CDR3 totals 18 residues. The CDR3 DNA sequence: TGTGCCACCAGCAGTTCCGGACTAGCGGGAGGGAAGTCCTACGAGCAGTACTTC. It encodes CATSSSGLAGGKSYEQYF.

The chain carries TRBV7-9 and TRBJ1-2, with a weak D call TRBD1 (6 bases). V lost 5 bases and J 4 bases, leaving 11 bases between the germline ends. This CDR3 has 13 residues. The germline V gene has CDR1 SEHNR and CDR2 FQNEAQ (reference sequence). CDR3 sequence reads: CASSQRDTYGYTF. CDR3 DNA sequence: TGTGCCAGCAGCCAAAGGGACACCTATGGCTACACCTTC. Together with reference TRBV7-9 and TRBJ1-2, the CDR3 gives the full variable domain: DTGVSQNPRHKITKRGQNVTFRCDPISEHNRLYWYRQTLGQGPEFLTYFQNEAQLEKSRLLSDRFSAERPKGSFSTLEIQRTEQGDSAMYLCASSQRDTYGYTFGSGTRLTVV.

The chain joins TRBV7-9 to TRBJ2-5, with TRBD2 matching over 9 bases. The junction had 7 bases not matched to a gene; V was cut back by 0 bases and J by 5 bases. The germline CDR1 and CDR2 sequences are SEHNR and FQNEAQ (reference sequence). The CDR3 has 16 residues. The CDR3 DNA follows: TGTGCCAGCAGCTTAGCGGTTAGCGGGAGTGATGAGACCCAGTACTTC. Its translation: CASSLAVSGSDETQYF.

The chain joins TRBV20-1 to TRBJ2-3; TRBD2 agrees at 12 bases. CDR3 size: 15 residues. With V trimmed by 3 bases and J by 1 base, 2 bases remained unmatched. Germline V gene lookup returns CDR1 DFQATT and CDR2 SNEGSKA (reference sequence). The CDR3 spells CSASSSGRGTDTQYF. In nucleotides, the CDR3 is TGCAGTGCTAGTTCTAGCGGGAGGGGCACAGATACGCAGTATTTT.

The chain uses TRBV20-1 and TRBJ2-3, with 7 bases fitting TRBD1. The length of the CDR3 is 14 residues. Germline-derived CDR1 and CDR2 are DFQATT and SNEGSKA (reference sequence). V shed 3 bases, J shed 0 bases, and the junction held 3 bases outside the gene matches. In DNA, the CDR3 is TGCAGTGCTAGTAGACAGGGAAGCACAGATACGCAGTATTTT. It specifies CSASRQGSTDTQYF.

The chain carries TRBV5-6 and TRBJ1-2; 7 bases are shared with TRBD1. This CDR3 region has 12 residues. V gave up 3 bases and J gave up 6 bases; unmatched junction bases: 2. The germline CDR1 and CDR2 sequences are SGHDT and YYEEEE. CDR3 in amino acids: CASSSQGNGYTF. The CDR3 DNA is TGTGCCAGCAGCTCACAGGGGAATGGCTACACCTTC.

The J gene is TRBJ2-7, the V gene TRBV24-1; D unresolved. The V end was cut by 1 base, the J end by 0 bases, with 9 bases between. The CDR3 spans 15 residues. Germline CDR1 KGHDR, CDR2 SFDVKD. Here the CDR3 DNA reads TGTGCCACCAGTGATTTAAGGCGACTCTCCTACGAGCAGTACTTC. This codes for CATSDLRRLSYEQYF.

V is TRBV2 and J is TRBJ2-7; 7 nucleotides match TRBD2. The V gene end was trimmed by 1 base and the J gene end by 3 bases; junction bases not matched to a gene: 9. The CDR3 is 16 amino acids. Germline V gene lookup returns CDR1 SNHLY and CDR2 FYNNEI. CDR3: CASSEDWGEGNYEQYF. The CDR3 DNA reads as TGTGCCAGCAGTGAAGACTGGGGGGAGGGCAACTACGAGCAGTACTTC.

This rearrangement joins TRBV7-2 to TRBJ1-5; no clear D gene. The CDR3 spans 14 residues. V shed 5 bases and J shed 5 bases, with 13 bases lying between them. The germline CDR1 and CDR2 sequences are SGHTA and FQGNSA. The CDR3 nucleotides read TGTGCCAGCAGCCGTCGGGGTGATGATCAGCCCCAGCATTTT. Its protein product is CASSRRGDDQPQHF.

The V and J genes are TRBV27 and TRBJ1-5; the D gene is possibly TRBD1 (5 bases). Trimming stripped 1 base from V and 0 bases from J, with 16 bases between. This CDR3 has 18 amino acids. The V gene's germline CDR1 is MNHEY and CDR2 SMNVEV (reference sequence). CDR3 in amino acids: CASSLLYGHPYSNQPQHF. As DNA, the CDR3 is TGTGCCAGCAGTTTATTATACGGACACCCTTATAGCAATCAGCCCCAGCATTTT.